This entry lists 32 T cell receptor beta chains sequenced from one sample in a study of CD8 T cells in Susac syndrome. RNA totalling roughly 0.45 to 1 ug underwent reverse transcription with random hexamers. TCRdb redid the calling of the immunoSEQ multiplex PCR reads with MiXCR, one entry per CDR3 protein. Seen here are under 550,000 distinct CDR3 sequences, around 85% observed once, and the top ten hold roughly 0.11%. The specimen was CD8+ T cells from PBMCs. The receptors originated from a human donor with multiple sclerosis.

J is TRBJ1-1 and V is TRBV4-2, with D perhaps matching TRBD1 (6 bases). Germline V gene sequence: CDR1 LGHNA, CDR2 YNFKEQ. The germline V and J ends were trimmed by 1 base and 8 bases, with 26 bases remaining between them. The CDR3 sequence is 18 residues long. The CDR3 nucleotides are TGTGCCAGCAGCCAAGGCGGGGACACGGAAGAAACTGAAGCGGAAGCTTTCTTT. Translation: CASSQGGDTEETEAEAFF.

As DNA, the CDR3 is TGTGCCAGTATTGCCTCGAGGTCAGATGACGAGCAGTACTTC. Translation gives CASIASRSDDEQYF. J is TRBJ2-7 and V is TRBV19, with D hard to call. CDR1 and CDR2 from the germline V gene are LNHDA and SQIVND (reference sequence). V lost 7 bases and J lost 5, with 18 bases in between. This CDR3 spans 14 amino acids. The full variable domain, completed using reference TRBV19 and TRBJ2-7, is DGGITQSPKYLFRKEGQNVTLSCEQNLNHDAMYWYRQDPGQGLRLIYYSQIVNDFQKGDIAEGYSVSREKKESFPLTVTSAQKNPTAFYLCASIASRSDDEQYFGPGTRLTVT.

The V and J genes are TRBV20-1 and TRBJ1-4; D is uncertain. This CDR3 comprises 17 residues. The V gene's germline CDR1 is DFQATT and CDR2 SNEGSKA (reference sequence). V lost 0 bases and J lost 5, with 19 bases in between. This CDR3 is CSARDREVLIVNEKLFF. CDR3 bases: TGCAGTGCTAGAGATCGGGAAGTACTTATTGTGAATGAAAAACTGTTTTTT.

This clonotype appeared a few times. The rearrangement uses TRBV12-3 or TRBV12-4 and TRBJ1-2; no clear D. V lost 2 bases, J lost 2 bases, and 6 bases lay in between. This CDR3 is built from 13 residues. The chain's CDR3 is CASSLLGNYGYTF. The CDR3 DNA follows: TGTGCCAGCAGTTTACTGGGGAACTATGGCTACACCTTC.

J is TRBJ2-1 and V is TRBV30; 11 nucleotides match TRBD2. J was trimmed by 3 bases and V by 3 bases; bases with no gene match: 7. The CDR3 is 16 residues long. Germline CDR1 reads GTSNPN; CDR2 reads SVGIG (reference sequence). The CDR3 spells CAWRTSGEMSYNEQFF. The CDR3 DNA sequence: TGTGCCTGGAGGACTAGCGGGGAAATGAGCTACAATGAGCAGTTCTTC. The complete variable domain, with remaining parts taken from reference TRBV30 and TRBJ2-1, reads SQTIHQWPATLVQPVGSPLSLECTVEGTSNPNLYWYRQAAGRGLQLLFYSVGIGQISSEVPQNLSASRPQDRQFILSSKKLLLSDSGFYLCAWRTSGEMSYNEQFFGPGTRLTVL.

The rearrangement joins TRBV30 to TRBJ2-7; 10 bases align to TRBD2. The CDR3 has 17 residues. With 4 bases clipped from V and 6 bases from J, the junction kept 18 bases outside the gene matches. In germline, CDR1 is GTSNPN, CDR2 SVGIG (reference sequence). The CDR3 spells CAWTVPGAGGPVREQYF. In DNA, the CDR3 is TGTGCCTGGACCGTACCGGGAGCGGGGGGGCCTGTTCGCGAGCAGTACTTC.

The sample holds a few counts of this clonotype. The V call is TRBV7-6, the J call TRBJ2-7; 9 positions agree with TRBD1. CDR1 SGHVS and CDR2 FNYEAQ come from the germline V gene. V dropped 5 bases and J dropped 7; count of bases not matched to a gene: 12. The CDR3 is 15 amino acids. CDR3 coding DNA: TGTGCCAGCAGCGGAGAGAGGGACAGGGTGGAAGAGCAGTACTTC. Translating gives CASSGERDRVEEQYF.

The J gene is TRBJ2-2, the V gene TRBV6-6, with D possibly called TRBD1 or TRBD2 (5 bases each). Trimming took off 2 bases at V and 4 bases at J, with 8 bases between the two ends. Germline lookup yields CDR1 MNHNY and CDR2 SVGAGI (reference sequence). This CDR3 comprises 14 residues. The DNA of the CDR3 is TGTGCCAGCAGTTACAGGGACCTCACCGGGGAGCTGTTTTTT. It translates to CASSYRDLTGELFF.

The CDR3: CASKPGGHYGYTF. In DNA form, the CDR3 reads TGTGCCAGCAAACCAGGGGGGCACTATGGCTACACCTTC. The V call is TRBV7-3, the J call TRBJ1-2, with 7 positions matching TRBD1. The CDR3 sequence is 13 residues long. Trimming at V came to 7 bases and at J to 3 bases, leaving 5 bases not matched to a gene. Germline V gene sequence: CDR1 SGHTA, CDR2 FQGTGA.

The chain carries TRBV29-1 and TRBJ2-3; 7 bases map to TRBD2. The V gene end was trimmed by 4 bases and the J gene end by 5 bases; junction bases not matched to a gene: 3. This CDR3 spans 12 amino acids. Germline values: CDR1 SQVTM, CDR2 ANQGSEA. The CDR3 DNA reads TGCAGCGTTGTGGCGGGGGTAGATACGCAGTATTTT. This gives the protein CSVVAGVDTQYF.

The chain recombines TRBV5-1 with TRBJ2-7, with 10 bases lining up with TRBD2. The CDR3 runs to 16 residues. Looked up from germline, CDR1 is SGHRS and CDR2 is YFSETQ. The junction had 10 bases not matched to a gene; V was cut back by 3 bases and J by 4 bases. The CDR3, as DNA: TGCGCCAGCAGCTCTGTTGGAGCGGGAGGGGTTTACGAGCAGTACTTC. Translation: CASSSVGAGGVYEQYF.

This chain connects TRBV27 to TRBJ2-3; 10 bases are shared with TRBD2. V dropped 1 base and J dropped 4; count of bases not matched to a gene: 14. Germline assignment: CDR1 MNHEY and CDR2 SMNVEV (reference sequence). The CDR3 extends over 19 amino acids. In DNA form, the CDR3 reads TGTGCCAGCAGTTTATTAGGGCTAGCGGGAGTGGGGGACGCAGATACGCAGTATTTT. It translates to CASSLLGLAGVGDADTQYF.

The V and J genes are TRBV5-6 and TRBJ2-3, with D perhaps matching TRBD2 (6 bases). The CDR3 runs to 16 residues. Germline loops: CDR1 SGHDT, CDR2 YYEEEE. V lost 4 bases and J lost 2, with 17 bases in between. The CDR3 nucleotides read TGTGCCAGCAGCCACCCCAGTAGACTAGTCACAGATACGCAGTATTTT. It translates to CASSHPSRLVTDTQYF.

The chain couples TRBV6-1 to TRBJ2-1; 14 bases match TRBD2. Germline V gene lookup returns CDR1 MNHNS and CDR2 SASEGT. There are 16 residues in the CDR3. J gave up 13 bases and V 5 bases, and 13 bases lay outside the gene matches. As DNA, the CDR3 is TGTGCCAGCAGTATAACCCCGAGACTAGCGGGAGGGCCTCAGTTCTTC. Its protein is CASSITPRLAGGPQFF.

The table lists this clonotype with a count of one. CDR3 region: CASSPLGQALYGYTF. The CDR3 DNA follows: TGCGCCAGCAGCCCCCTCGGACAGGCCCTCTATGGCTACACCTTC. The genes are TRBV4-1 and TRBJ1-2; 7 nucleotides align to TRBD1. Germline V gives CDR1 MGHRA, CDR2 YSYEKL. This CDR3 contains 15 residues. The V gene end was trimmed by 4 bases and the J gene end by 4 bases; junction bases not matched to a gene: 9.

CDR3 in DNA: TGTGCCACCAGCAGATCGCAGGGGGAGGGGGAGCTGTTTTTT. Translating it yields CATSRSQGEGELFF. The V gene is TRBV15, the J gene TRBJ2-2; 7 bases agree with TRBD1. J gave up 8 bases and V 2 bases, and 5 bases lay outside the gene matches. Per germline, CDR1 LNHNV and CDR2 YYDKDF (reference sequence). This CDR3 is built from 14 residues.

This clonotype was counted once. The J gene is TRBJ2-3, the V gene TRBV4-2; 12 nucleotides align to TRBD2. Germline trimming cut 3 bases from V and 8 bases from J; bases unmatched to any gene: 12. The V gene's germline CDR1 is LGHNA and CDR2 YNFKEQ. This CDR3 has 17 amino acids. Here the CDR3 reads CASSHDALAGGEATQYF. CDR3 sequence (DNA): TGTGCCAGCAGCCACGATGCACTAGCGGGGGGCGAAGCTACGCAGTATTTT.

The chain couples TRBV5-1 to TRBJ2-3; 9 bases agree with TRBD1. The trim removed 0 bases at V and 2 bases at J, leaving 7 bases unmatched. Germline CDR1 SGHRS, CDR2 YFSETQ. The CDR3 covers 17 residues. As DNA, the CDR3 is TGCGCCAGCAGCTTGGATTTAGGGACAGGGCTCACAGATACGCAGTATTTT. It specifies CASSLDLGTGLTDTQYF.

This clonotype occurred once. CDR3 sequence reads: CASSVDRAAYGYTF. For the CDR3, the DNA is TGTGCCAGCAGCGTGGACAGGGCAGCTTATGGCTACACCTTC. The J gene is TRBJ1-2, the V gene TRBV9; 8 nucleotides line up with TRBD1. The CDR3 length is 14 residues. Per germline, CDR1 SGDLS and CDR2 YYNGEE. Germline trimming cut 2 bases from V and 5 bases from J; bases unmatched to any gene: 5.

V usage is TRBV6-1 and J usage is TRBJ2-2; D ambiguous. The CDR3 totals 14 residues. The V gene's germline CDR1 is MNHNS and CDR2 SASEGT. Trimming took off 2 bases at V and 3 bases at J, with 7 bases between the two ends. The CDR3 sequence: CASSERGDTGELFF. The CDR3 nucleotides read TGTGCCAGCAGTGAACGTGGGGACACCGGGGAGCTGTTTTTT.

The J gene is TRBJ2-2, the V gene TRBV27; no reliable D call. Germline V lookup: CDR1 MNHEY, CDR2 SMNVEV (reference sequence). Trimming shortened V by 3 bases and J by 4 bases, and 9 bases separated the two germline ends. CDR3 size: 14 residues. The CDR3 here is CASSFKVTTGELFF. The CDR3 region has the DNA TGTGCCAGCAGTTTCAAAGTAACCACCGGGGAGCTGTTTTTT.

In its sample, this clonotype was seen a few times. The chain recombines TRBV6-5 with TRBJ1-2; unclear D gene. Germline CDR1 MNHEY, CDR2 SVGAGI. The CDR3 is 11 residues long. V lost 8 bases and J lost 2, with 6 bases in between. CDR3 region: CASLFNYGYTF. The CDR3 DNA is TGTGCCAGCCTCTTCAACTATGGCTACACCTTC.

The chain links TRBV12-3 or TRBV12-4 to TRBJ1-5; the D gene is possibly TRBD1 (6 bases). V was pared by 3 bases and J by 3 bases, with 9 bases between. This CDR3 contains 14 residues. CDR3 nucleotide sequence: TGTGCCAGCAGTTTTGGGGGCCCCAATCAGCCCCAGCATTTT. As protein: CASSFGGPNQPQHF.

This rearrangement joins TRBV30 to TRBJ2-7; D uncertain. Between the trimmed V and J ends, which lost 2 bases and 0 bases, there was a span of 8 bases. Germline-derived CDR1 and CDR2 are GTSNPN and SVGIG (reference sequence). This CDR3 contains 13 residues. CDR3 bases: TGTGCCTGGAGTTTGGCAAGCTCCTACGAGCAGTACTTC. Its translation: CAWSLASSYEQYF.

V is TRBV3-1 and J is TRBJ2-7; D may be TRBD2 (7 bases). The V end lost 7 bases, the J end lost 5 bases, and 18 bases lay between the germline ends. The CDR3 runs to 14 residues. The germline V gene encodes CDR1 LGHDT and CDR2 YNNKEL (reference sequence). This CDR3 is CASKQAGAPDEQYF. CDR3 DNA: TGTGCCAGCAAACAGGCGGGGGCGCCTGACGAGCAGTACTTC.

The chain carries TRBV25-1 and TRBJ2-4; a weak D match, TRBD1 (5 bases). The ends were cut back, 2 bases at V and 8 bases at J, with 13 bases in the middle. The CDR3 has 14 residues. In germline, CDR1 is MGHDK, CDR2 SYGVNS. The CDR3 is CASSEEGVRDIQYF. In DNA form, the CDR3 reads TGTGCCAGCAGTGAAGAAGGGGTAAGGGACATTCAGTACTTC.

The V gene is TRBV12-3 or TRBV12-4, the J gene TRBJ2-1; D is possibly TRBD1 or TRBD2 (5 bases each). Trimming shortened V by 5 bases and J by 4 bases, and 15 bases separated the two germline ends. CDR3 length: 15 amino acids. In DNA form, the CDR3 reads TGTGCCAGCAGTCCATACCGGGACCATTACAATGAGCAGTTCTTC. Its protein product is CASSPYRDHYNEQFF.

V usage is TRBV27 and J usage is TRBJ2-7, with 7 nucleotides matching TRBD1. The J segment lost 3 bases and the V segment lost 6 bases, leaving 5 bases of the junction unmatched. Germline-derived CDR1 and CDR2 are MNHEY and SMNVEV (reference sequence). CDR3 length: 13 residues. CDR3 amino acids: CASSMGQHYEQYF. The CDR3 DNA reads TGTGCCAGCAGCATGGGACAGCACTACGAGCAGTACTTC.

The gene calls are TRBV5-1 and TRBJ2-1; D not resolved. The CDR3 totals 16 residues. The V end lost 2 bases, the J end lost 1 base, and 13 bases lay between the germline ends. Per the germline V gene, CDR1 is SGHRS and CDR2 is YFSETQ. CDR3 coding DNA: TGCGCCAGCAGCTTAGACGGCGCCTGGTCCTACAATGAGCAGTTCTTC. Amino acid sequence: CASSLDGAWSYNEQFF. The full variable domain, its missing parts supplied by reference TRBV5-1 and TRBJ2-1, is KAGVTQTPRYLIKTRGQQVTLSCSPISGHRSVSWYQQTPGQGLQFLFEYFSETQRNKGNFPGRFSGRQFSNSRSEMNVSTLELGDSALYLCASSLDGAWSYNEQFFGPGTRLTVL.

The chain uses TRBV4-1 and TRBJ2-7; D is uncertain. The V end was cut by 0 bases, the J end by 6 bases, with 9 bases between. The CDR3 is 13 amino acids. CDR1 MGHRA and CDR2 YSYEKL come from the germline V gene. The CDR3 DNA is TGCGCCAGCAGCCAAGAAACGATGGGCGAGCAGTACTTC. Amino acids: CASSQETMGEQYF.

J is TRBJ2-7 and V is TRBV27; the match to TRBD2 covers 7 bases. The CDR3 loop spans 12 amino acids. Looked up from germline, CDR1 is MNHEY and CDR2 is SMNVEV (reference sequence). With 6 bases clipped from V and 5 bases from J, the junction kept 4 bases outside the gene matches. The CDR3 nucleotides are TGTGCCAGCAGGGGGGGGTACCACGAGCAGTACTTC. Amino acids: CASRGGYHEQYF.

This rearrangement joins TRBV12-3 or TRBV12-4 to TRBJ2-1, with a tentative D call TRBD1 (5 bases). V was cut by 4 bases and J by 7 bases, with 20 bases left in between. The CDR3 loop spans 16 amino acids. The CDR3 DNA is TGTGCCAGCAGTTCACTCCGTTTATCAGGGTCGAATGAGCAGTTCTTC. It encodes CASSSLRLSGSNEQFF.